This TCR beta chain emerged from a study of control samples from healthy donors and cancer patients. The CDR3 is made up of 16 amino acids. Looked up from germline, CDR1 is MNHEY and CDR2 is SMNVEV (reference sequence). Trimming left V 5 bases short and J 0 bases short, with 17 bases between. The method was immunoSEQ multiplex PCR; TCRdb's version includes in-frame clones alone and lacks a portion of them. This table holds about 160,000 clones, around 95% found once. The sample consisted of blood. The rearrangement joins TRBV27 to TRBJ2-7; a weak D match, TRBD2 (5 bases). This sequence was found in a woman in her 40s in good health. CDR3 sequence: CASSPPRTEPSYEQYF. The CDR3 coding sequence is TGTGCCAGCAGTCCCCCGCGGACTGAGCCCTCCTACGAGCAGTACTTC.